The 28 T cell receptor beta chains below were found in one sample sequenced in a study of CD8 T cells in Susac syndrome. Random-hexamer reverse transcription was applied to about 0.45 to 1 ug RNA. TCRdb reprocessed the immunoSEQ multiplex PCR reads via MiXCR and lists one record per CDR3 protein. The sample records around 160,000 distinct CDR3 sequences, about 93% being singletons. The specimen was CD4+ T cells from PBMCs. The receptors were sampled from a human donor in good health.

The genes are TRBV20-1 and TRBJ2-5; D tentatively reads TRBD1 or TRBD2 (5 bases each). The CDR3 contains 12 residues. In germline, CDR1 is DFQATT, CDR2 SNEGSKA (reference sequence). The ends were cut back, 4 bases at V and 3 bases at J, with 9 bases in the middle. This CDR3 reads CSATGTEETQYF. For the CDR3, the DNA is TGCAGTGCTACCGGGACCGAAGAGACCCAGTACTTC.

The chain employs TRBV7-6 and TRBJ2-6; the D is unclear. CDR1 and CDR2 (germline): SGHVS, FNYEAQ. The V gene lost 5 bases and the J gene lost 4 bases, with 9 bases spanning the gap. The CDR3 covers 14 residues. CDR3 amino acids: CASSPSYGANVLTF. In DNA form, the CDR3 reads TGTGCCAGCAGCCCCTCTTACGGGGCCAACGTCCTGACTTTC.

The rearrangement links TRBV14 to TRBJ2-3, with D unresolved. The CDR3 runs to 14 residues. Trimming pared 2 bases from V and 0 bases from J, leaving 6 bases between. The germline gives CDR1 SGHDN, CDR2 FVKESK. Here the CDR3 DNA reads TGTGCCAGCAGCCAACTGACGAGCACAGATACGCAGTATTTT. Residues: CASSQLTSTDTQYF.

V gene TRBV3-1 combines with J gene TRBJ2-7; D is perhaps TRBD1 (5 bases). The CDR3 extends over 13 amino acids. V was pared by 4 bases and J by 5 bases, with 12 bases between. Germline-derived CDR1 and CDR2 are LGHDT and YNNKEL (reference sequence). The CDR3 region has the DNA TGTGCCAGCAGCCCTTCTACAGGCAACGAGCAGTACTTC. Its protein product is CASSPSTGNEQYF.

The chain recombines TRBV11-3 with TRBJ2-3; no reliable D call. There are 14 residues in the CDR3. Germline assignment: CDR1 SGHNT and CDR2 YENEEA. V gave up 6 bases and J gave up 2 bases, with 12 bases separating them. For the CDR3, the DNA is TGTGCCAGCAGTCGAGGTCCAAACACAGATACGCAGTATTTT. Translation gives CASSRGPNTDTQYF. The full variable domain, rest sourced from reference TRBV11-3 and TRBJ2-3, is EAGVVQSPRYKIIEKKQPVAFWCNPISGHNTLYWYLQNLGQGPELLIRYENEEAVDDSQLPKDRFSAERLKGVDSTLKIQPAELGDSAVYLCASSRGPNTDTQYFGPGTRLTVL.

The rearrangement uses TRBV29-1 and TRBJ2-7, with 11 bases fitting TRBD2. The V and J ends lost 5 bases and 7 bases, in that order; junction bases with no gene match: 10. The CDR3 loop spans 14 amino acids. Germline CDR1 reads SQVTM; CDR2 reads ANQGSEA. CDR3 region: CSVPTSGDGIEQYF. DNA for the CDR3: TGCAGCGTTCCGACTAGCGGGGATGGGATTGAGCAGTACTTC.

The chain is built from TRBV11-2 and TRBJ2-1; no clear D. Germline values: CDR1 SGHAT, CDR2 FQNNGV. Trimming took 4 bases from V and 2 from J, leaving 21 bases between them. The CDR3 loop spans 18 amino acids. This chain's CDR3 is CASSSYLPSQKTYNEQFF. CDR3 bases: TGTGCCAGCAGCTCATACCTCCCCTCACAGAAGACCTACAATGAGCAGTTCTTC.

This clonotype came up once. This rearrangement joins TRBV30 to TRBJ2-5; 11 bases map to TRBD2. Germline CDR1 and CDR2: GTSNPN and SVGIG (reference sequence). The CDR3 totals 13 residues. V lost 0 bases, J lost 9 bases, and 3 bases stayed unmatched. The CDR3 DNA follows: TGTGCCTGGAGTGTGATAGCGGGGGGGCCCCAGTACTTC. It translates to CAWSVIAGGPQYF.

The V call is TRBV6-5, the J call TRBJ2-5, with TRBD1 matching over 9 bases. The J segment lost 4 bases and the V segment lost 2 bases, leaving 2 bases of the junction unmatched. The CDR3 totals 14 residues. Germline V gene sequence: CDR1 MNHEY, CDR2 SVGAGI. The CDR3 DNA reads as TGTGCCAGCAGTTACACGACAGGGGGAGAGACCCAGTACTTC. Translated, it gives CASSYTTGGETQYF.

This sequence joins TRBV30 and TRBJ2-2; TRBD2 agrees at 7 bases. The CDR3 sequence is 13 residues long. The germline V gene has CDR1 GTSNPN and CDR2 SVGIG (reference sequence). The ends lost 7 bases at V and 4 bases at J; junction bases unmatched: 6. The CDR3 protein is CAFRLAGTGELFF. CDR3 nucleotides: TGTGCCTTTCGACTAGCAGGCACCGGGGAGCTGTTTTTT.

The chain couples TRBV20-1 to TRBJ2-1; TRBD2 agrees at 10 bases. Per germline, CDR1 DFQATT and CDR2 SNEGSKA (reference sequence). The CDR3 is made up of 14 amino acids. Trimming took 5 bases from V and 4 from J; bases not matched to a gene: 5. The CDR3, as DNA: TGCAGTGCTGTACTAGCGGGGCCTTACAATGAGCAGTTCTTC. This encodes CSAVLAGPYNEQFF.

This rearrangement joins TRBV9 to TRBJ2-1; tentatively, D is TRBD1 or TRBD2 (6 bases each). Trimming left V 0 bases short and J 9 bases short, with 16 bases between. CDR3 length equals 15 residues. The V gene's germline CDR1 is SGDLS and CDR2 YYNGEE. CDR3 sequence reads: CASSVAPGGLGEQFF. DNA of the CDR3: TGTGCCAGCAGCGTAGCCCCCGGGGGCCTGGGTGAGCAGTTCTTC.

DNA of the CDR3: TGTGCCAGCAGCCAAGTTACTAGCGGGGGGGCCACAGATACGCAGTATTTT. This codes for CASSQVTSGGATDTQYF. V gene TRBV4-2 combines with J gene TRBJ2-3; TRBD2 matches at 13 bases. The CDR3 totals 17 residues. Germline loops: CDR1 LGHNA, CDR2 YNFKEQ. The V and J ends lost 1 base and 2 bases, in that order; junction bases with no gene match: 3.

V gene TRBV14 combines with J gene TRBJ1-6; D is unclear. This CDR3 contains 12 residues. Trimming stripped 4 bases from V and 9 bases from J, with 7 bases between. Germline assignment: CDR1 SGHDN and CDR2 FVKESK. Here the CDR3 reads CASSPYGSPLHF. CDR3 nucleotides: TGTGCCAGCAGCCCCTACGGTTCACCCCTCCACTTT.

There are a few counts of this clonotype. This rearrangement joins TRBV14 to TRBJ1-2, with TRBD1 as a possible D gene (5 bases). The germline V and J ends were trimmed by 4 bases and 4 bases, with 7 bases remaining between them. The CDR3 runs 12 residues. Germline values: CDR1 SGHDN, CDR2 FVKESK. CDR3 loop: CASSPDSYGYTF. CDR3 sequence (DNA): TGTGCCAGCAGCCCTGACAGCTATGGCTACACCTTC.

The gene calls are TRBV19 and TRBJ2-5, with 7 bases that match TRBD1. The germline V gene encodes CDR1 LNHDA and CDR2 SQIVND (reference sequence). V shed 4 bases, J shed 4 bases, and the junction held 6 bases outside the gene matches. The CDR3 has 14 residues. CDR3 region: CASSKTGVRETQYF. Written as DNA, the CDR3 is TGTGCCAGTAGTAAAACAGGGGTGCGAGAGACCCAGTACTTC.

The V gene is TRBV20-1, the J gene TRBJ1-4; 8 bases are shared with TRBD1. Germline assignment: CDR1 DFQATT and CDR2 SNEGSKA (reference sequence). The CDR3 contains 14 residues. The trim removed 3 bases at V and 7 bases at J, leaving 7 bases unmatched. The CDR3 DNA follows: TGCAGTGCTAGGGGGGACAGGTGGGGTGAAAAACTGTTTTTT. Its protein product is CSARGDRWGEKLFF.

The chain joins TRBV11-1 to TRBJ1-6, with unresolved D. The CDR3 length is 17 residues. Trimming took off 2 bases at V and 6 bases at J, with 17 bases between the two ends. The germline V gene has CDR1 SGHAT and CDR2 FQDESV (reference sequence). The CDR3 protein is CASSLPARSGVNSPLHF. CDR3 nucleotides: TGTGCCAGCAGCTTACCCGCCCGCTCCGGGGTTAATTCACCCCTCCACTTT.

The chain has TRBV6-5 and TRBJ2-2; D unresolved. V lost 7 bases and J lost 7, with 19 bases in between. The V gene's germline CDR1 is MNHEY and CDR2 SVGAGI. The CDR3 runs 15 residues. CDR3 amino acids: CASKIRSEGIGELFF. The CDR3 coding sequence is TGTGCCAGCAAGATTAGGTCAGAAGGAATCGGGGAGCTGTTTTTT.

This clonotype was seen a few times. One end of the junction does not line up with germline, which may come from a read error. The rearrangement joins TRBV5-1 to TRBJ2-3; 7 nucleotides align to TRBD1. CDR1 SGHRS and CDR2 YFSETQ come from the germline V gene. This CDR3 has 14 amino acids. Here the CDR3 reads CASSLGQSTDTQYF. CDR3 bases: TGTGCTAGCAGCTTGGGACAGTCCACAGATACGCAGTATTTT.

The rearrangement joins TRBV4-3 to TRBJ2-3; D is uncertain. V lost 4 bases, J lost 4 bases, and 9 bases lay in between. This CDR3 has 13 residues. Germline-derived CDR1 and CDR2 are LGHNA and YSLEER. The CDR3 region has the DNA TGCGCCAGCAGCCCTACTTACCCAGATACGCAGTATTTT. Translating it yields CASSPTYPDTQYF.

The gene calls are TRBV20-1 and TRBJ2-5, with D possibly being TRBD2 (6 bases). This CDR3 has 12 amino acids. CDR1 is DFQATT, CDR2 SNEGSKA, per germline (reference sequence). V was pared by 1 base and J by 9 bases, with 12 bases between. The DNA of the CDR3 is TGCAGTGCTAGAGGGGATCGGGGGTCCCAGTACTTC. Its protein product is CSARGDRGSQYF.

CDR3 in amino acids: CASSLGTVTDTQYF. In DNA, the CDR3 is TGTGCCAGCAGCTTGGGGACGGTCACAGATACGCAGTATTTT. The V gene is TRBV7-2, the J gene TRBJ2-3; D possibly uses TRBD1 or TRBD2 (5 bases each). V lost 3 bases to trimming and J lost 2 bases, with 9 bases between them. CDR3 length equals 14 residues. Germline V lookup: CDR1 SGHTA, CDR2 FQGNSA. Variable domain in full (rest from reference TRBV7-2 and TRBJ2-3): GAGVSQSPSNKVTEKGKDVELRCDPISGHTALYWYRQSLGQGLEFLIYFQGNSAPDKSGLPSDRFSAERTGGSVSTLTIQRTQQEDSAVYLCASSLGTVTDTQYFGPGTRLTVL.

The rearrangement uses TRBV6-4 and TRBJ1-2, with D maybe TRBD1 (5 bases). The length of the CDR3 is 16 residues. Germline CDR1 reads MRHNA; CDR2 reads SNTAGT. Trimming cost V 3 bases and J 3 bases, with 17 bases left between them. The DNA of the CDR3 is TGTGCCAGCAGTGAGGAATCAGGGAGTGGCGACTATGGCTACACCTTC. Translated: CASSEESGSGDYGYTF.

The CDR3 spells CASSLELGEPYNEQFF. Here the CDR3 DNA reads TGCGCCAGCAGCTTGGAACTAGGGGAGCCCTACAATGAGCAGTTCTTC. The gene calls are TRBV5-1 and TRBJ2-1; D may correspond to TRBD1 or TRBD2 (5 bases each). Germline CDR1 is SGHRS and CDR2 is YFSETQ. V lost 0 bases and J 2 bases, leaving 12 bases between the germline ends. CDR3 length equals 16 residues.

This chain joins TRBV3-1 and TRBJ1-5; D perhaps matches TRBD1 (6 bases). This CDR3 region has 14 residues. The V and J ends lost 1 base and 7 bases respectively, with 11 bases between them. Germline V gene data show CDR1 as LGHDT and CDR2 as YNNKEL (reference sequence). In DNA form, the CDR3 reads TGTGCCAGCAGCCAAGCAGGGGTGGAACAGCCCCAGCATTTT. Amino acid sequence: CASSQAGVEQPQHF.

This sequence joins TRBV2 and TRBJ2-2, with D unresolved. The V end was cut by 0 bases, the J end by 4 bases, with 3 bases between. This CDR3 comprises 13 residues. Per the germline V gene, CDR1 is SNHLY and CDR2 is FYNNEI. The CDR3 spells CASSEAGTGELFF. In nucleotides, the CDR3 is TGTGCCAGCAGTGAAGCGGGCACCGGGGAGCTGTTTTTT.

The gene calls are TRBV14 and TRBJ2-7; possibly TRBD2 for D (5 bases). The V and J ends lost 8 bases and 6 bases respectively, with 26 bases between them. The CDR3 consists of 16 residues. Germline CDR1 reads SGHDN; CDR2 reads FVKESK. CDR3 region: CASSGGGPGPWGEQYF. The CDR3 DNA reads TGTGCCAGCTCCGGTGGAGGACCTGGGCCCTGGGGCGAGCAGTACTTC.